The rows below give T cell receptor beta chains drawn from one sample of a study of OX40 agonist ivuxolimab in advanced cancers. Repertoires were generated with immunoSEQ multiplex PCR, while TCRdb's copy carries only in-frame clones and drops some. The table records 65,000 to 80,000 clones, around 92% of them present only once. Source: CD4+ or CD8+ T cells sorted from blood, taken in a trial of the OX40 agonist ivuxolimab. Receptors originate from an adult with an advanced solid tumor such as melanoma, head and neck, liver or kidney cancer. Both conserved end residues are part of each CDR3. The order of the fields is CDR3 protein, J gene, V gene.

CASSPNQGFYTEAFF TRBJ1-1 TRBV18
CASSQDGGAPYEQYF TRBJ2-7 TRBV4-1
CASSPPPDYRGLPQHF TRBJ1-5 TRBV19
CASSLFTGQGDGYTF TRBJ1-2 TRBV5-8
CASSPSGGITDTQYF TRBJ2-3 TRBV9
CASSQDLSGINQPQHF TRBJ1-5 TRBV14
CACLRETGELFF TRBJ2-2 TRBV30
CASSPGTSGAGEQFF TRBJ2-1 TRBV27
CASSPSGQLAYEQYF TRBJ2-7 TRBV7-3
CASSQPPDWWRQFF TRBJ2-1 TRBV7-2
CASSPGKGVDTQYF TRBJ2-3 TRBV4-3
CASSINQGHPEDTQYF TRBJ2-3 TRBV19
CASSPHLGGATGELFF TRBJ2-2 TRBV27
CASSLSAGYNEQFF TRBJ2-1 TRBV27
CASSVAAGGNQPQHF TRBJ1-5 TRBV9
CATSRDRAEVYGYTF TRBJ1-2 TRBV15
CASKMVTLHF TRBJ1-6 TRBV25-1
CASSPEGGDFQETQYF TRBJ2-5 TRBV9
CASSGRGARLDTEAFF TRBJ1-1 TRBV6-4
CASSEYNEQFF TRBJ2-1 TRBV25-1
CASSYTGTSGGMFF TRBJ2-1 TRBV6-6
CASSQEWGGSYEQYF TRBJ2-7 TRBV4-1
CASSVDRFYNEQFF TRBJ2-1 TRBV9
CASSPDVANYNEQFF TRBJ2-1 TRBV27
CASSGGAMNTEAFF TRBJ1-1 TRBV19
CASSSNRGHGEQFF TRBJ2-1 TRBV11-2
CASSDGQRETQYF TRBJ2-5 TRBV6-4
CASSGRQAYQETQYF TRBJ2-5 TRBV19
CASSPPDAGVQETQYF TRBJ2-5 TRBV7-9